The rows below give T cell receptor beta chains drawn from one sample of a study of shared clonotypes between healthy human individuals. Sequencing was performed with immunoSEQ multiplex PCR; in TCRdb, only in-frame clones are kept and a portion is missing. Counted here are about 980,000 clones, over 75% occurring once; the ten biggest clones make up about 1.5%. Sequencing was done on a sample of memory CD4+ T cells sorted from blood. Receptors originate from a man aged 18 to 30 in good health. The CDR3 runs from the conserved cysteine through the conserved F or W. The D gene is left open where the match is weak. Not every row has a clone size; where given, it reads once, few, many or a size class.

j_call v_call clone_size d_call cdr3_aa cdr3_nt
TRBJ1-5 TRBV7-2 - - CASSSSQGKSNQPQHF TGTGCCAGCAGCTCATCACAGGGTAAGAGCAATCAGCCCCAGCATTTT
TRBJ1-1 TRBV9 - - CASSSLGVPTEAFF TGTGCCAGCAGCTCACTTGGGGTCCCCACTGAAGCTTTCTTT
TRBJ2-2 TRBV2 - - CASMAGRTTGELFF TGTGCCAGCATGGCCGGCAGGACCACCGGGGAGCTGTTTTTT
TRBJ2-7 TRBV27 - - CASSLSRGSEQYF TGTGCCAGCAGTTTATCTAGGGGAAGCGAGCAGTACTTC
TRBJ2-7 TRBV12-1 - - CASRTQGPYEQYF TGTGCCAGCCGCACCCAGGGGCCCTACGAGCAGTACTTC
TRBJ1-1 TRBV28 - - CASSPRGATIREAFF TGTGCCAGCAGTCCCCGCGGGGCCACAATCCGTGAAGCTTTCTTT
TRBJ1-2 TRBV5-6 - TRBD1 CATADRADYGYTF TGTGCCACCGCGGACAGGGCCGACTATGGCTACACCTTC
TRBJ2-6 TRBV9 - - CASTSREGTGANVLTF TGTGCCAGCACCTCAAGAGAGGGCACGGGGGCCAACGTCCTGACTTTC
TRBJ2-2 TRBV10-1 few - CASTDTPFGTGELFF TGCGCCAGCACCGATACCCCATTCGGCACCGGGGAGCTGTTTTTT
TRBJ2-3 TRBV7-2 - TRBD2 CASRPRLALRGSF TGTGCCAGCAGGCCCCGACTAGCTCTCCGGGGCAGCTTT
TRBJ1-2 TRBV19 few - CASSSPLSYTF TGTGCCAGTAGTAGCCCATTGAGCTACACCTTC
TRBJ2-1 TRBV6-6 - TRBD1 CASSRTGKNEQFF TGTGCCAGCAGTCGGACAGGGAAGAATGAGCAGTTCTTC
TRBJ2-7 TRBV9 - - CASSPSSESSYEQYF TGTGCCAGCAGCCCATCAAGTGAGAGCTCCTACGAGCAGTACTTC
TRBJ1-6 TRBV5-4 - - CASSTPTTGRNNSPLHF TGTGCCAGCAGCACCCCTACCACAGGGAGGAATAATTCACCCCTCCACTTT
TRBJ2-4 TRBV18 - - CASSPDQLAKNIQYF TGTGCCAGCTCACCAGACCAACTAGCCAAAAACATTCAGTACTTC
TRBJ2-2 TRBV28 - TRBD1 CATHRGTGELFF TGTGCCACCCACAGGGGAACCGGGGAGCTGTTTTTT
TRBJ2-1 TRBV7-7 - TRBD1 CASSLGQGIYNEQFF TGTGCTAGCAGCCTGGGACAGGGGATCTACAATGAGCAGTTCTTC
TRBJ1-2 TRBV6-5 - - CASSYKGGNYGYTF TGTGCCAGCAGTTACAAGGGAGGGAACTATGGCTACACCTTC
TRBJ2-6 TRBV2 - - CASGATSVSGANVLTF TGTGCCAGCGGAGCGACTTCGGTCTCTGGGGCCAACGTCCTGACTTTC
TRBJ2-1 TRBV6-5 - - CASSGNPRGNEQFF TGTGCCAGCAGTGGGAACCCTAGGGGGAATGAGCAGTTCTTC
TRBJ2-6 TRBV2 once - CASSDKSGTRSGANVLTF TGTGCCAGCAGTGATAAATCCGGGACACGTTCTGGGGCCAACGTCCTGACTTTC
TRBJ2-7 TRBV20-1 - - CSALEGYEQYF TGCAGTGCCCTAGAAGGTTACGAGCAGTACTTC